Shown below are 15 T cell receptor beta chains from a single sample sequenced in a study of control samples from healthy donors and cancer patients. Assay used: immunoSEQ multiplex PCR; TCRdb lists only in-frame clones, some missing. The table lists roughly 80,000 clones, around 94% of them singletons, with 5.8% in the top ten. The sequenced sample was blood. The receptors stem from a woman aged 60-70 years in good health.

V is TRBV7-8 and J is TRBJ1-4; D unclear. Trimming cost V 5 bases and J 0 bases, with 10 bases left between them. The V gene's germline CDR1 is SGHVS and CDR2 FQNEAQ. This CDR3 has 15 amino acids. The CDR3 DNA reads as TGTGCCAGCAGCCAAAATGATGCAACTAATGAAAAACTGTTTTTT. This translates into CASSQNDATNEKLFF. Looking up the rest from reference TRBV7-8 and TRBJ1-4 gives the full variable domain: GAGVSQSPRYKVAKRGQDVALRCDPISGHVSLFWYQQALGQGPEFLTYFQNEAQLDKSGLPSDRFFAERPEGSVSTLKIQRTQQEDSAVYLCASSQNDATNEKLFFGSGTQLSVL.

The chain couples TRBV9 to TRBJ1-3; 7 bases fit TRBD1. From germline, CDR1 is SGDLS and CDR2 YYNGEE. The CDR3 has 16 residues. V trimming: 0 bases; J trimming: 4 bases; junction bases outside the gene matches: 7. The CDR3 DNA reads TGTGCCAGCAGCGTAGGAGGGACAGTGCGGGGAAACACCATATATTTT. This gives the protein CASSVGGTVRGNTIYF.

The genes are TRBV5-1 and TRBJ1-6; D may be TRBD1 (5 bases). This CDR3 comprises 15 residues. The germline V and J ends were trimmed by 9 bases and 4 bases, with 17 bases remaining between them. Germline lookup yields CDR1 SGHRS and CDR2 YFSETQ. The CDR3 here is CATRRGDNYNSPLHF. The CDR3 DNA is TGCGCCACCCGCCGAGGGGATAATTATAATTCACCCCTCCACTTT.

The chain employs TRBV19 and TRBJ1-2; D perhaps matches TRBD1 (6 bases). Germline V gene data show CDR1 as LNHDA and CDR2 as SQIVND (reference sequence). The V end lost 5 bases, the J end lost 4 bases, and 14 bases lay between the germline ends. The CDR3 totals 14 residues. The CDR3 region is CASSLSQGIYGYTF. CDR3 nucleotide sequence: TGTGCCAGTAGTCTATCACAGGGAATCTATGGCTACACCTTC.

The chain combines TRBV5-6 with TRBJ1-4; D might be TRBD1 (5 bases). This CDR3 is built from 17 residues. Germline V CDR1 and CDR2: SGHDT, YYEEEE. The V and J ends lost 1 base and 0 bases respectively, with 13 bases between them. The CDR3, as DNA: TGTGCCAGCAGCTTGTTAGGGACGGCTTCAACTAATGAAAAACTGTTTTTT. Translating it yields CASSLLGTASTNEKLFF.

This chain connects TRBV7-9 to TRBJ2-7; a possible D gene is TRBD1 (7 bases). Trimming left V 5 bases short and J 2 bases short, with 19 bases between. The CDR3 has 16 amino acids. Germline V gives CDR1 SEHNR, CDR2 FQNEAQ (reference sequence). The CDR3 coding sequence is TGTGCCAGCAGCCAGAGACAGGGACCGGGGGCCTACGAGCAGTACTTC. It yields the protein CASSQRQGPGAYEQYF.

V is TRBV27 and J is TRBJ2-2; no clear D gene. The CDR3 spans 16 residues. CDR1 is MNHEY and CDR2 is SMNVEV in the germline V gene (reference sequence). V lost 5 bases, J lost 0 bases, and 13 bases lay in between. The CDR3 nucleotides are TGTGCCAGCAGTGTCCGGACGGCCCCGAACACCGGGGAGCTGTTTTTT. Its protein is CASSVRTAPNTGELFF.

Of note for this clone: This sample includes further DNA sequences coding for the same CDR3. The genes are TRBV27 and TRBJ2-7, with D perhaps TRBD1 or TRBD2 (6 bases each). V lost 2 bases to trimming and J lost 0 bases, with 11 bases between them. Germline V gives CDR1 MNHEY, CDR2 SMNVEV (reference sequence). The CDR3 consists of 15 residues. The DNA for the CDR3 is TGTGCCAGCAGTTTACGGAGGGGGAGCTCCTACGAGCAGTACTTC. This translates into CASSLRRGSSYEQYF.

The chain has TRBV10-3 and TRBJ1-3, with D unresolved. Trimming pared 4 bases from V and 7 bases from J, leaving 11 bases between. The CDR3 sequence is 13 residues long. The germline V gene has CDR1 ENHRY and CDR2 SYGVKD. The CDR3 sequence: CAISGQVGNTIYF. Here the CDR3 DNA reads TGTGCCATCAGTGGACAAGTGGGGAACACCATATATTTT.

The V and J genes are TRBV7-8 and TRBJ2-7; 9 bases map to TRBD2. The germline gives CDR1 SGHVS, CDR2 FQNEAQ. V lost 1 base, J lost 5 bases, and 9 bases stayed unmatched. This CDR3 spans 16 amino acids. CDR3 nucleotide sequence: TGTGCCAGCAGCTTAGAGGGCGGGAGGGCCCGGGACGAGCAGTACTTC. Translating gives CASSLEGGRARDEQYF. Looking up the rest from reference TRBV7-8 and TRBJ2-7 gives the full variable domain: GAGVSQSPRYKVAKRGQDVALRCDPISGHVSLFWYQQALGQGPEFLTYFQNEAQLDKSGLPSDRFFAERPEGSVSTLKIQRTQQEDSAVYLCASSLEGGRARDEQYFGPGTRLTVT.

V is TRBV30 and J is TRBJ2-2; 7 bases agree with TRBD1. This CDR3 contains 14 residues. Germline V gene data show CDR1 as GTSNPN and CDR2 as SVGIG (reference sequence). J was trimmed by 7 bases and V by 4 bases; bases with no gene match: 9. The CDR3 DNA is TGTGCCTGGAAGTCACAGGGGTTAGGCGGGGAGCTGTTTTTT. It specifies CAWKSQGLGGELFF.

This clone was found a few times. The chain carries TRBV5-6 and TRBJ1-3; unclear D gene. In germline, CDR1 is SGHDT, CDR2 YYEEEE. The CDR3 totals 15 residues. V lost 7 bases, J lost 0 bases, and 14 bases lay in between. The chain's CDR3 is CASGPYSGSGNTIYF. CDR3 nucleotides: TGTGCCAGCGGCCCTTACAGCGGCTCTGGAAACACCATATATTTT.

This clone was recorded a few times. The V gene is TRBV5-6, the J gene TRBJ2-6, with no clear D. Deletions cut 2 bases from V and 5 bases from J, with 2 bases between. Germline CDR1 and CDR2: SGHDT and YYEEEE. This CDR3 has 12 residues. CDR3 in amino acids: CASSFRANVLTF. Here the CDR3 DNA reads TGTGCCAGCAGCTTTAGGGCCAACGTCCTGACTTTC.

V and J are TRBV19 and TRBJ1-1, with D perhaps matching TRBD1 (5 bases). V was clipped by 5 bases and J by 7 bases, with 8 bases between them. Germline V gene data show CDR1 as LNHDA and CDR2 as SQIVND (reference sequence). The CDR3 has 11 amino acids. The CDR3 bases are TGTGCCAGTAGTTTCAGGGTTGAAGCTTTCTTT. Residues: CASSFRVEAFF.

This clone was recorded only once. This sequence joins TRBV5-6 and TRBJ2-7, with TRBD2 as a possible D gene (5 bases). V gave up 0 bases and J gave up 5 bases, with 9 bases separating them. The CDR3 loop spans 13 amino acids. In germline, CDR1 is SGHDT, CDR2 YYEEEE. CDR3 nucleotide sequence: TGTGCCAGCAGCTTGGCCCTAGCCCACGAGCAGTACTTC. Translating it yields CASSLALAHEQYF.